This T cell receptor (beta chain) came from a study of blood T cells in healthy people across ages. The wider study: Capture via template switching afforded approximately one barcoded beta molecule per two T cells.

Samples each yielded at least 5 micrograms of total RNA. A J-beta primer mix and a sample-barcoded 5' primer were used in a second PCR of roughly 7 to 12 cycles. TCRdb re-derived calls from the 5' RACE reads in MiXCR, one entry per CDR3 protein. The sample holds around 990,000 distinct CDR3 sequences, under 30% seen once. With 0 bases clipped from V and 2 bases from J, the junction kept 3 bases outside the gene matches. This CDR3 has 14 residues. The germline CDR1 and CDR2 sequences are SQVTM and ANQGSEA. This sample was also put to use in a study of T cells of mothers and their children.

Sequencing was carried out using blood. The V and J genes are TRBV29-1 and TRBJ1-2; 7 bases map to TRBD1. This sequence was found in a girl aged 2 to 10 in good health. The chain's CDR3 is CSVEDRGQNYGYTF. The CDR3 DNA is TGCAGCGTTGAAGATCGGGGACAGAACTATGGCTACACCTTC.